Presented here are 5 T cell receptor beta chains from one specimen sequenced in a study of T-cell memory formation after mild COVID-19. TCRdb reanalysed the 5' RACE reads using MiXCR and keeps one entry per CDR3 protein. The profile shows 300,000 to 400,000 distinct CDR3 sequences, approximately 15% of them singletons. Material for sequencing was PBMCs or a T cell subset sorted from them (not recorded which). The source is a man in his late teens or twenties who had mild COVID-19 (a few samples of this study predate the infection). Cell type and time point are not known.

V usage is TRBV12-3 or TRBV12-4 and J usage is TRBJ1-6; weak D call: TRBD1 (5 bases). CDR3 length: 13 amino acids. V was shortened by 6 bases and J by 11 bases, with 14 bases between the two germline ends. CDR3 DNA sequence: TGTGCCAGCAGCGGACAAGGATGGACACCCCTCCACTTT. It specifies CASSGQGWTPLHF.

This chain connects TRBV4-2 to TRBJ2-4, with 9 bases aligning to TRBD2. This CDR3 has 15 amino acids. J lost 8 bases, V lost 3 bases, and 8 bases had no gene match. Germline V gene sequence: CDR1 LGHNA, CDR2 YNFKEQ. CDR3 protein: CASSQEAGGRYIQYF. The CDR3 DNA is TGTGCCAGCAGCCAGGAAGCGGGGGGAAGATACATTCAGTACTTC.

This clonotype was counted at least ten times. The V and J genes are TRBV7-9 and TRBJ1-2; no firm D call. This CDR3 has 15 residues. Germline-derived CDR1 and CDR2 are SEHNR and FQNEAQ (reference sequence). The V and J ends lost 1 base and 4 bases respectively, with 13 bases between them. CDR3 region: CASSLVRQLAYGYTF. The CDR3 coding sequence is TGTGCCAGCAGCTTAGTCAGGCAGTTGGCCTATGGCTACACCTTC.

The chain joins TRBV20-1 to TRBJ1-1; no clear D gene. V lost 0 bases, J lost 3 bases, and 8 bases lay in between. Germline V gene sequence: CDR1 DFQATT, CDR2 SNEGSKA (reference sequence). The CDR3 runs 13 residues. CDR3 in amino acids: CSAREGIHTEAFF. For the CDR3, the DNA is TGCAGTGCTAGAGAAGGGATTCACACTGAAGCTTTCTTT.

The table lists this clonotype with a few counts. Written as DNA, the CDR3 is TGTGCCAGCAGCAAGACCCTCGGGGAAGGGGGCGAGCAGTACTTC. It is translated as CASSKTLGEGGEQYF. This rearrangement joins TRBV21-1 to TRBJ2-7; the D call of TRBD1 is as the table states it, not checked on the DNA. TRBV21-1 is a documented pseudogene. This CDR3 comprises 15 residues.